The 28 T cell receptor beta chains below come from one sample, sequenced in a study of tumor-infiltrating lymphocytes in primary liver carcinoma. Total RNA amounting to roughly 450 ng was the source from which TCR beta cDNA was made with a constant-region primer. Libraries covering TCR beta were generated through three nested multiplex PCR rounds (using a slightly modified ARM-PCR). Amplification in the first two PCR rounds was performed using TRBV1-TRBV30 forward primers and a C-beta reverse primer for about 10 cycles each. TCRdb re-analysed the multiplex PCR reads in MiXCR, keeping a single row per CDR3 protein. The sample lists some 320,000 distinct CDR3 sequences; around three fifths were seen once. Unsorted whole blood yielded blood RNA, and germline DNA was extracted as well. The sequencing sample was made of peripheral blood. These receptor sequences come from a man aged 35-49 years with primary liver carcinoma and hepatitis B virus infection.

This chain links TRBV25-1 with TRBJ2-1; the match to TRBD2 covers 8 bases. The germline V gene encodes CDR1 MGHDK and CDR2 SYGVNS. V dropped 1 base and J dropped 9; count of bases not matched to a gene: 8. The CDR3 is made up of 15 amino acids. This chain's CDR3 is CASSELGGLEVEQFF. The DNA for the CDR3 is TGTGCCAGCAGTGAATTAGGGGGACTAGAGGTTGAGCAGTTCTTC.

V and J are TRBV11-2 and TRBJ2-7; D gene uncertain. V lost 5 bases and J lost 6, with 14 bases in between. The CDR3 is 13 residues long. Per the germline V gene, CDR1 is SGHAT and CDR2 is FQNNGV. DNA for the CDR3: TGTGCCAGCAGCGCCAGACCGTCCCCCGAGCAGTACTTC. This translates into CASSARPSPEQYF.

To note about this clonotype: No conserved phenylalanine or tryptophan ends this CDR3, so it is likely a read error. The V and J genes are TRBV11-2 and TRBJ2-5; D possibly uses TRBD1 or TRBD2 (5 bases each). With 2 bases removed from V and 8 bases from J, the gap between germline ends came to 27 bases. Germline assignment: CDR1 SGHAT and CDR2 FQNNGV. The CDR3 runs to 18 residues. CDR3 sequence: CASSLRGAVGSVLRTQYS. The CDR3 DNA is TGTGCCAGCAGCTTAAGAGGGGCGGTCGGGTCCGTTCTGAGAACCCAGTACTCC.

With respect to this clonotype: This sequence may be a read error, since a much larger clone differs from it by one base. V usage is TRBV12-3 or TRBV12-4 and J usage is TRBJ2-1; D perhaps matches TRBD1 (5 bases). The V end lost 3 bases, the J end lost 5 bases, and 14 bases lay between the germline ends. The length of the CDR3 is 15 residues. The CDR3 DNA follows: TGTGCCAGCAGTTTGTTAGTGGGGCTAAACAATGAGCAGTTCTTC. As protein: CASSLLVGLNNEQFF.

As to this clonotype: A single base separates this from a much larger clone, so it may be a read error. The chain links TRBV6-4 to TRBJ2-5; 11 bases fit TRBD2. Germline CDR1 is MRHNA and CDR2 is SNTAGT. The CDR3 runs 15 residues. The CDR3 loop reads CATLTSGRFQATQYF. CDR3 nucleotide sequence: TGTGCCACCCTAACTAGCGGGAGATTTCAAGCGACCCAGTACTTC.

With respect to this clonotype: A single base separates this from a much larger clone, so it may be a read error. This sequence joins TRBV6-6 and TRBJ2-6, with D perhaps TRBD2 (6 bases). V lost 2 bases and J lost 4, with 21 bases in between. CDR3 length equals 19 residues. Germline V gene data show CDR1 as MNHNY and CDR2 as SVGAGI (reference sequence). The CDR3 sequence: CASSYTRSSERTGANVLTF. The CDR3 DNA reads as TGTGCCAGCAGTTACACTCGATCTAGCGAGAGAACGGGGGCCAACGTCCTGACTTTC.

With regard to this clonotype: Given a much more abundant clone one base away, this may be a read error. The rearrangement joins TRBV12-3 or TRBV12-4 to TRBJ1-1; D possibly corresponds to TRBD1 (6 bases). The CDR3 loop spans 14 amino acids. The CDR3 sequence is CTSGRTEMNTEAFF. CDR3 sequence (DNA): TGTACCAGCGGAAGGACAGAAATGAACACTGAAGCTTTCTTT.

Points on this clonotype: A read error is possible here, since a much larger clone lies one base away. V gene TRBV11-2 combines with J gene TRBJ1-1; 7 positions agree with TRBD1. The CDR3 is 16 amino acids. Germline V gene sequence: CDR1 SGHAT, CDR2 FQNNGV. Here the CDR3 DNA reads TGTGCCCGCAGCCCTAACAGGGGACGACTGAACACTGAAGCTCTCTTT. It specifies CARSPNRGRLNTEALF.

Details on this clonotype: This may come from a read error, since a much larger clone is one base off. This chain uses TRBV14 with TRBJ2-3; maybe TRBD2 (5 bases). CDR3 length equals 15 residues. Germline CDR1 is SGHDN and CDR2 is FVKESK. V lost 5 bases and J 0 bases, leaving 12 bases between the germline ends. This CDR3 is CASSSRGTSTDTQYF. In DNA, the CDR3 is TGTGCCAGCAGCTCACGGGGAACTAGCACAGATACGCAGTATTTT.

This clonotype was counted at least ten times. This chain uses TRBV5-6 with TRBJ2-1; TRBD2 agrees at 14 bases. The J segment lost 11 bases and the V segment lost 2 bases, leaving 6 bases of the junction unmatched. Germline V gene lookup returns CDR1 SGHDT and CDR2 YYEEEE. CDR3 length: 15 amino acids. The CDR3 DNA reads TGTGCCAGCAGCTTTAGACTAGCGGGAGGGAAGAAGCAGTTCTTC. Its translation: CASSFRLAGGKKQFF.

A note on this clonotype: A junction end diverges from the germline sequence, so it may reflect a read error. The V call is TRBV29-1, the J call TRBJ2-4; D perhaps matches TRBD1 (5 bases). In germline, CDR1 is SQVTM, CDR2 ANQGSEA. This CDR3 comprises 14 residues. The CDR3 nucleotides are TGCAGCATCCTGGTTATTGGGGCCAATAACATTCAGTACTTC. This sequence encodes CSILVIGANNIQYF. Looking up the rest from reference TRBV29-1 and TRBJ2-4 gives the full variable domain: SAVISQKPSRDICQRGTSLTIQCQVDSQVTMMFWYRQQPGQSLTLIATANQGSEATYESGFVIDKFPISRPNLTFSTLTVSNMSPEDSSIYLCSILVIGANNIQYFGAGTRLSVL.

The V and J genes are TRBV7-9 and TRBJ2-3; TRBD2 matches 8 bases. The V segment lost 5 bases and the J segment 6 bases; nucleotides outside the gene matches: 4. There are 13 residues in the CDR3. The germline V gene encodes CDR1 SEHNR and CDR2 FQNEAQ (reference sequence). The CDR3 coding sequence is TGTGCCAGCAGCCTAGGACTAGCCGATACGCAGTATTTT. Protein product: CASSLGLADTQYF.

On this clonotype: A much bigger clone sits one base away, suggesting this may be a read error. The chain is built from TRBV5-4 and TRBJ2-7; 11 bases fit TRBD2. The CDR3 is made up of 15 amino acids. CDR1 and CDR2 (germline): SGHNT, YYREEE (reference sequence). J lost 5 bases, V lost 4 bases, and 8 bases had no gene match. The CDR3 spells CASSPVLAGEDEQYF. The CDR3 DNA follows: TGTGCCAGCAGCCCCGTACTAGCGGGAGAGGACGAGCAGTACTTC.

This clonotype showed up just once. Without the conserved terminal phenylalanine or tryptophan, this CDR3 likely stems from a read error. V gene TRBV11-1 combines with J gene TRBJ2-3, with 7 bases lining up with TRBD1. Germline CDR1 and CDR2: SGHAT and FQDESV (reference sequence). The CDR3 loop spans 13 amino acids. J was trimmed by 10 bases and V by 2 bases; bases with no gene match: 6. DNA of the CDR3: TGTGCCAGCAGCTTATTGCAGGGGGATGCGCAGTATTTA. As protein: CASSLLQGDAQYL.

Notes on this clonotype: It may be a read error: a sequence one base away is much more abundant. This chain joins TRBV29-1 and TRBJ2-5; 8 bases fit TRBD1. Germline V gene lookup returns CDR1 SQVTM and CDR2 ANQGSEA. This CDR3 has 13 amino acids. Here the CDR3 reads CSASGTGQETQHF. CDR3 DNA sequence: TGCAGCGCCTCGGGGACAGGCCAAGAGACCCAGCACTTC.

Regarding this clonotype: This may arise from a read error, as a much more abundant clone is one base away. In nucleotides, the CDR3 is TGCAGCGTGGACTTGGGACAGGGGGCAATTGAAGCTTTCTTT. Its protein product is CSVDLGQGAIEAFF. The chain couples TRBV29-1 to TRBJ1-1, with TRBD1 matching 12 bases. The CDR3 extends over 14 amino acids. CDR1 is SQVTM and CDR2 is ANQGSEA in the germline V gene. Trimming took 6 bases from V and 7 from J; bases not matched to a gene: 9.

The chain uses TRBV11-2 and TRBJ1-1; D possibly corresponds to TRBD1 (5 bases). Germline CDR1 and CDR2: SGHAT and FQNNGV. The V end was cut by 1 base, the J end by 0 bases, with 12 bases between. This CDR3 contains 16 residues. CDR3 sequence: CASSLGQGVMNTEAFF. DNA of the CDR3: TGTGCCAGCAGCTTAGGCCAGGGAGTCATGAACACTGAAGCTTTCTTT. Variable domain in full (rest from reference TRBV11-2 and TRBJ1-1): EAGVAQSPRYKIIEKRQSVAFWCNPISGHATLYWYQQILGQGPKLLIQFQNNGVVDDSQLPKDRFSAERLKGVDSTLKIQPAKLEDSAVYLCASSLGQGVMNTEAFFGQGTRLTVV.

In DNA, the CDR3 is TGTGCCAACGACCCGGGACTAGCGGGGTACAATGAGCAGTTCTTC. It codes for CANDPGLAGYNEQFF. This chain joins TRBV7-9 and TRBJ2-1; 13 bases align to TRBD2. The germline V gene encodes CDR1 SEHNR and CDR2 FQNEAQ (reference sequence). With 10 bases clipped from V and 4 bases from J, the junction kept 7 bases outside the gene matches. The CDR3 loop spans 15 amino acids.

The chain joins TRBV30 to TRBJ1-2; maybe TRBD1 (5 bases). Germline values: CDR1 GTSNPN, CDR2 SVGIG (reference sequence). Deletions cut 0 bases from V and 6 bases from J, with 14 bases between. The CDR3 totals 14 residues. The CDR3 bases are TGTGCCTGGAGTGTTTCCAGGGAAGAGAATGGCTACACCTTC. It translates to CAWSVSREENGYTF.

This clonotype was picked up a small number of times. The rearrangement joins TRBV28 to TRBJ2-1, with 7 bases identical to TRBD2. The CDR3 runs to 15 residues. With V trimmed by 3 bases and J by 2 bases, 4 bases remained unmatched. Germline V gene lookup returns CDR1 MDHEN and CDR2 SYDVKM. The CDR3 nucleotides are TGTGCCAGCAGTTTCGCGGGAGCTCCCTACAATGAGCAGTTCTTC. Its translation: CASSFAGAPYNEQFF.

Regarding this clonotype: Being one base from a much bigger clone, this may be a read error. The chain combines TRBV29-1 with TRBJ2-3; weak D call: TRBD1 (5 bases). The ends were cut back, 5 bases at V and 5 bases at J, with 17 bases in the middle. Germline V gene sequence: CDR1 SQVTM, CDR2 ANQGSEA. The CDR3 totals 14 residues. The CDR3 DNA sequence: TGCAGCGTTACTATGGGGCGGTCTCAAGATACGCAGTATTTT. This translates into CSVTMGRSQDTQYF.

This clonotype was detected a few times. The V and J genes are TRBV7-3 and TRBJ2-3; 7 bases match TRBD2. This CDR3 is 16 amino acids long. Per the germline V gene, CDR1 is SGHTA and CDR2 is FQGTGA. Trimming removed 1 base from V and 6 bases from J; junction bases left unmatched: 10. The CDR3, as DNA: TGTGCCAGCAGCTTAATGTTTTCCAGGGAGGGGGATACGCAGTATTTT. Translated, it gives CASSLMFSREGDTQYF.

The chain combines TRBV29-1 with TRBJ1-4, with a possible D match to TRBD1 (5 bases). The V gene's germline CDR1 is SQVTM and CDR2 ANQGSEA. This CDR3 is 13 amino acids long. V was pared by 6 bases and J by 7 bases, with 15 bases between. CDR3 protein: CSVRGGSGEKLFF. Here the CDR3 DNA reads TGCAGCGTGAGGGGAGGGTCGGGTGAAAAACTGTTTTTT.

The chain is built from TRBV30 and TRBJ2-3; D may match TRBD1 or TRBD2 (6 bases each). This CDR3 contains 12 residues. In germline, CDR1 is GTSNPN, CDR2 SVGIG (reference sequence). The CDR3 DNA reads as TGTGCGGGGGGCCTTAGCACAGATACGCAGTATTTT. Residues: CAGGLSTDTQYF.

This clonotype came up many times. The junction departs from the called germline gene at one end, perhaps through a read error. CDR3 sequence: CASSLGGVDTQYF. As DNA, the CDR3 is TGTGCCAGCAGCTTAGGAGGAGTAGATACGCAGTATTTT. V is TRBV12-3 or TRBV12-4 and J is TRBJ2-3, with a possible D match to TRBD2 (5 bases). The CDR3 contains 13 residues.

The rearrangement links TRBV5-1 to TRBJ1-2; TRBD1 aligns across 7 bases. The CDR3 has 14 residues. V lost 3 bases and J lost 4; bases outside the gene matches: 6. Germline lookup yields CDR1 SGHRS and CDR2 YFSETQ. The CDR3 nucleotides read TGCGCCAGCAGCTCCAGGGACAGTGTCTATGGCTACACCTTC. This encodes CASSSRDSVYGYTF.

The rearrangement joins TRBV6-6 to TRBJ2-7; TRBD2 matches at 8 bases. Germline values: CDR1 MNHNY, CDR2 SVGAGI (reference sequence). The length of the CDR3 is 16 residues. The trim removed 2 bases at V and 2 bases at J, leaving 8 bases unmatched. CDR3 nucleotide sequence: TGTGCCAGCAGTTACGGGGAACGCGGGAGGCCCTACGAGCAGTACTTC. Its translation: CASSYGERGRPYEQYF.

This clonotype was counted once. A much larger clone lies a single base off, so this may be a read error. The chain has TRBV4-2 and TRBJ2-1, with a possible D match to TRBD2 (6 bases). Germline loops: CDR1 LGHNA, CDR2 YNFKEQ. CDR3 size: 15 residues. CDR3 loop: CAGSPWVAEYNEQFF. The CDR3 DNA reads TGTGCCGGCAGCCCCTGGGTAGCGGAATACAATGAGCAGTTCTTC.